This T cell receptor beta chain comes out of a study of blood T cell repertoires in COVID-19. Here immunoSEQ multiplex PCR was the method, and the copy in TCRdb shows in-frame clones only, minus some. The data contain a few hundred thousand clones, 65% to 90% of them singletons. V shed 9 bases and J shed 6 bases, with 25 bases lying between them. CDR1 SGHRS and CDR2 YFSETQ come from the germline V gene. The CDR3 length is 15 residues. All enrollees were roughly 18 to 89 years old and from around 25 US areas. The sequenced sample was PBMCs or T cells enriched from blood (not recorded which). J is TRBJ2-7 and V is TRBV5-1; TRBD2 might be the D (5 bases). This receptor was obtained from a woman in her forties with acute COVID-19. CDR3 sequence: CAIQWNREKDLEQYF. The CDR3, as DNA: TGCGCCATACAATGGAACCGGGAAAAAGACCTCGAGCAGTACTTC. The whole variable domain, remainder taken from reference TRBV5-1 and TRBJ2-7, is KAGVTQTPRYLIKTRGQQVTLSCSPISGHRSVSWYQQTPGQGLQFLFEYFSETQRNKGNFPGRFSGRQFSNSRSEMNVSTLELGDSALYLCAIQWNREKDLEQYFGPGTRLTVT.